These 12 T cell receptor beta chains were sequenced from one sample in a study of blood T cells in healthy people across ages. Then a second PCR, running roughly 7 to 11 cycles, was carried out with a sample-barcoded 5' primer and a J-beta primer mix. A single record per CDR3 protein comes from TCRdb applying MiXCR to the 5' RACE reads. This sample yields fewer than 650,000 distinct CDR3 sequences, of which about 25% are seen a single time; approximately 4% belongs to the top ten. This sample was also put to use in a study of T cells of mothers and their children.

Material: blood. These TCRs come from a boy aged 2 to 9 in good health.

The J gene is TRBJ1-6, the V gene TRBV30; no clear D. The CDR3 totals 15 residues. Germline values: CDR1 GTSNPN, CDR2 SVGIG (reference sequence). This CDR3 is CARPPEEQIRVPLHF. DNA for the CDR3: TGTGCGCGTCCCCCTGAAGAACAGATACGAGTACCCCTCCACTTT.

V gene TRBV18 combines with J gene TRBJ1-5; TRBD1 matches 10 bases. The ends lost 5 bases at V and 2 bases at J; junction bases unmatched: 3. The CDR3 totals 15 residues. Germline lookup yields CDR1 KGHSH and CDR2 LQKENI. CDR3 in amino acids: CASSTTGGGNQPQHF. CDR3 bases: TGTGCCAGCTCAACGACAGGGGGCGGCAATCAGCCCCAGCATTTT.

The V and J genes are TRBV2 and TRBJ2-2; 8 bases are shared with TRBD1. Germline V gene data show CDR1 as SNHLY and CDR2 as FYNNEI. The CDR3 consists of 15 residues. V gave up 9 bases and J gave up 1 base; unmatched junction bases: 7. CDR3 bases: TGTGCCAGGGCCAATGGACAGGGGAACACCGGGGAGCTGTTTTTT. Translated: CARANGQGNTGELFF. Drawing the rest from reference TRBV2 and TRBJ2-2, the complete variable domain is EPEVTQTPSHQVTQMGQEVILRCVPISNHLYFYWYRQILGQKVEFLVSFYNNEISEKSEIFDDQFSVERPDGSNFTLKIRSTKLEDSAMYFCARANGQGNTGELFFGEGSRLTVL.

This clonotype was seen a few times. V and J are TRBV10-2 and TRBJ2-7; tentative D call: TRBD2 (6 bases). This CDR3 has 14 amino acids. The ends were cut back, 3 bases at V and 2 bases at J, with 11 bases in the middle. Per the germline V gene, CDR1 is WSHSY and CDR2 is SAAADI. DNA for the CDR3: TGCGCCAGCAGTGACCGGGAGTCCGCCTACGAGCAGTACTTC. As protein: CASSDRESAYEQYF.

This clonotype was found a few times. J is TRBJ1-1 and V is TRBV29-1, with D unclear. CDR1 and CDR2 (germline): SQVTM, ANQGSEA. V lost 6 bases and J lost 4, with 15 bases in between. The CDR3 has 13 amino acids. For the CDR3, the DNA is TGCAGCGTGCGACGGCCCCTGAGCACTGAAGCTTTCTTT. The encoded protein is CSVRRPLSTEAFF.

This clonotype was counted many times. This chain uses TRBV20-1 with TRBJ2-7, with D perhaps matching TRBD2 (5 bases). Per germline, CDR1 DFQATT and CDR2 SNEGSKA (reference sequence). The CDR3 covers 17 residues. V gave up 1 base and J gave up 0 bases, with 19 bases separating them. This CDR3 reads CSARANHSARSSYEQYF. The DNA of the CDR3 is TGCAGTGCTAGAGCCAACCATAGCGCGAGGAGCTCCTACGAGCAGTACTTC.

The chain couples TRBV20-1 to TRBJ2-1, with 14 nucleotides matching TRBD2. Trimming at V came to 3 bases and at J to 2 bases, leaving 6 bases not matched to a gene. This CDR3 comprises 17 residues. Per germline, CDR1 DFQATT and CDR2 SNEGSKA (reference sequence). Here the CDR3 reads CSARGLAGASTYNEQFF. The CDR3 region has the DNA TGCAGTGCTAGGGGACTAGCGGGAGCCTCTACCTACAATGAGCAGTTCTTC.

V gene TRBV12-3 or TRBV12-4 combines with J gene TRBJ2-1; TRBD1 aligns across 10 bases. CDR3 size: 18 residues. The trim removed 6 bases at V and 0 bases at J, leaving 11 bases unmatched. CDR3: CASRPTGGRPSSYNEQFF. The CDR3 coding sequence is TGTGCCAGCAGGCCGACAGGGGGCCGGCCCAGCTCCTACAATGAGCAGTTCTTC.

In this sample, this clonotype turned up a few times. This chain joins TRBV5-1 and TRBJ2-2; the D gene is possibly TRBD1 (6 bases). Trimming removed 6 bases at V and 0 bases at J, with 15 bases between. Germline V gene lookup returns CDR1 SGHRS and CDR2 YFSETQ. This CDR3 is built from 16 residues. In DNA, the CDR3 is TGCGCCAGCACCTTCAGGCCAGGGGCGAACACCGGGGAGCTGTTTTTT. The encoded protein is CASTFRPGANTGELFF.

This clonotype was counted between two and nine times. The CDR3: CASNPSTSEQYF. CDR3 DNA sequence: TGTGCCAGCAACCCATCGACGTCCGAGCAGTACTTC. The chain has TRBV6-5 and TRBJ2-7, with D unclear. The germline gives CDR1 MNHEY, CDR2 SVGAGI. V was cut by 7 bases and J by 6 bases, with 13 bases left in between. The CDR3 contains 12 residues.

This clonotype turned up a few times. The chain has TRBV30 and TRBJ2-5; 7 nucleotides align to TRBD1. Trimming removed 6 bases from V and 5 bases from J; junction bases left unmatched: 9. The V gene's germline CDR1 is GTSNPN and CDR2 SVGIG (reference sequence). The CDR3 extends over 13 amino acids. CDR3 amino acids: CACSQGVIETQYF. The CDR3 region has the DNA TGTGCCTGCAGTCAGGGGGTAATCGAGACCCAGTACTTC.

The chain is built from TRBV29-1 and TRBJ2-5, with D possibly called TRBD1 or TRBD2 (5 bases each). The J call could be wrong; TRBJ2-7 is a better fit for the DNA end. The CDR3 is 13 amino acids. Germline loops: CDR1 SQVTM, CDR2 ANQGSEA. The CDR3 spells CSVGTPTSYEQYF. Here the CDR3 DNA reads TGCAGCGTGGGGACGCCAACCTCCTACGAGCAGTACTTC.